The clone carrying this TCR beta chain was counted between two and nine times. The data derive from a study of response to subunit inactivated influenza vaccine. TCRdb analysed the RT-PCR reads with MiXCR anew, one entry per CDR3 protein. The sample shows a few hundred thousand distinct CDR3 sequences, 10% to 12% of them seen only once. From germline, CDR1 is SQVTM and CDR2 ANQGSEA. The length of the CDR3 is 11 residues. Deletions cut 6 bases from V and 1 base from J, with 7 bases between. The same specimen was also included in a second study, on T cells expressing NK-cell markers. From that study: The TCR beta cDNA came from 5'RACE template switching with UMIs. Sorted CD3+CD56-NKG2C+, CD3+CD56+NKG2C+ and CD3+CD56+NKG2C- T cells supplied the TCR beta repertoires. Eight donors were sequenced, seven testing HCMV-seropositive and one testing seronegative. What restricted sorting to alpha-beta TCR T cells in several experiments was an anti-gamma-delta TCR antibody.

Source: PBMCs from blood, taken on the day of vaccination. The chain carries TRBV29-1 and TRBJ2-7; the D call may be TRBD1 or TRBD2 (5 bases each). This clonotype originated in a man in his fifties who received an inactivated influenza vaccine. In DNA, the CDR3 is TGCAGCGTGGGGGATTCCTACGAGCAGTACTTC. Protein sequence: CSVGDSYEQYF.